This TCR beta chain was sequenced for a study of glioma-infiltrating T cells (dated by TCRdb to 2016 to 2017). For context, the study as a whole: Glioma tissue, non-neoplastic brain tissue and matched peripheral blood mononuclear cells were used as sources from which TCR alpha- and beta-chain repertoires were sequenced. To gauge divergence between tissue and blood T-cell populations, every tissue-infiltrating repertoire was compared against the peripheral blood repertoire from the same patient. Three low-grade glioma patients, under ten primary glioblastoma patients and three non-glioma patients contributing non-neoplastic brain tissue were included in the paired cohort.

This clonotype was counted many times. Its antigen remains unidentified. Per-base qualities were not stored, and no clone one base away is much larger. TCR alpha and beta CDR3 regions were amplified with the iRepertoire nested amplicon-rescue multiplex PCR (arm-PCR) platform from RNA. One-step reverse transcription and amplification used about 95-400 ng of tissue mRNA or PBMC total RNA as input. Following bead purification, Illumina adapters were added by a secondary multiplex PCR, and the libraries were gel-purified between 200 and 400 bp. Libraries carried internal 6-nucleotide barcodes used for demultiplexing. Sequencing of libraries was performed on an Illumina MiSeq with 2x220 or 2x250 nucleotide paired-end reads. Per the original workflow: Paired reads were merged using FLASH 1.2.11 and were aligned to the GRCh37 human genome using BWA-MEM, after which TRA and TRB reads were extracted. For V and J assignment, an IMGT-derived reference of cassette sequences and CDR3 motifs that included pseudogenes was used. Reads were translated in three frames, and productive CDR3s were defined by a C…FGXG motif without stop codons. Clonotypes were defined as unique combinations of V-J cassette pair and CDR3 amino acid sequence. Reads were filtered by Hamming distance, with the threshold set by the sequence error rate of each sample in mapped regions. TCRdb itself trimmed the public reads at Q25 with fastp, ran MiXCR and retained productive beta chains. Here each entry gathers all rows of one CDR3 protein and keeps the most common genes and DNA. The V and J calls follow TCRdb's processing rather than the paper's. The sample table records 85,000 to 110,000 distinct CDR3 sequences; around 31% of these occur just once. The ten biggest clones cover approximately 43% of the sample.

Paper-wide results and their limitations: VJ-independent divergence between tissue and blood was below expectation in non-neoplastic patients but above expectation in all gliomas, especially low-grade gliomas. Tissue and blood shared very few CDR3 sequences, a result attributed to high CDR3 diversity and limited sampling. Group comparisons were based on small numbers of patients: three non-neoplastic, three low-grade glioma and several glioblastoma patients.

The CDR3 numbers 16 residues from cysteine through phenylalanine. The CDR3 DNA has 48 bases and is translated from base 1. V trim: 4 bases; J trim: 4 bases; unmatched bases: 4. Based on the germline V gene, the CDR1 and CDR2 sequences are MNHNS and SASEGT. The chain couples TRBV6-1 to TRBJ2-1, with 13 bases aligning to TRBD2. The sample taken for sequencing was glioma tissue, nonneoplastic brain tissue, or PBMCs (not recorded which). This clonotype originated in a human donor with low-grade glioma or glioblastoma, undergoing nonglioma brain surgery, or in good health (not recorded which). The nucleotides read TGTGCCAGCAGTGCGACTAGCGGGGGGATGTACAATGAGCAGTTCTTC. Its coded protein is CASSATSGGMYNEQFF.